These 24 T cell receptor beta chains share one sample of origin, sequenced in a study of T cell repertoires in cytomegalovirus infection. TCRdb fed the reads into MiXCR, producing one record per CDR3 protein. Of 95,000 to 150,000 distinct CDR3 sequences listed, roughly a third were seen once; the top ten hold approximately 59%. No antigen has been assigned to these receptors. The sample here was CD8+ T cells from cultured PBMCs, taken from culture after CMV antigen stimulation. The receptors were gathered from a human donor in good health (CMV status not recorded). Some clones in this sample may be carry-over from other donors' samples.

This clonotype has only a few counts. In DNA form, the CDR3 reads TGTGCCAGCGCCCCCTTTGGTATGGCCCGGGAGACCCAGTACTTC. This sequence encodes CASAPFGMARETQYF. The chain is built from TRBV7-2 and TRBJ2-5; D is unresolved. Germline V gene data show CDR1 as SGHTA and CDR2 as FQGNSA. The germline V and J ends were trimmed by 8 bases and 5 bases, with 21 bases remaining between them. The CDR3 loop spans 15 amino acids. The full variable domain, completed using reference TRBV7-2 and TRBJ2-5, is GAGVSQSPSNKVTEKGKDVELRCDPISGHTALYWYRQSLGQGLEFLIYFQGNSAPDKSGLPSDRFSAERTGGSVSTLTIQRTQQEDSAVYLCASAPFGMARETQYFGPGTRLLVL.

V gene TRBV7-9 combines with J gene TRBJ2-2, with D perhaps matching TRBD1 or TRBD2 (6 bases each). The CDR3 runs to 19 residues. With 3 bases removed from V and 0 bases from J, the gap between germline ends came to 20 bases. Germline-derived CDR1 and CDR2 are SEHNR and FQNEAQ (reference sequence). The CDR3 DNA sequence: TGTGCCAGCAGCTTTCGAGGGCGGACGGGGGCCGCGAACACCGGGGAGCTGTTTTTT. As protein: CASSFRGRTGAANTGELFF.

The chain links TRBV7-8 to TRBJ2-3, with D possibly called TRBD1 or TRBD2 (5 bases each). This CDR3 region has 16 residues. The V gene's germline CDR1 is SGHVS and CDR2 FQNEAQ. The V gene lost 0 bases and the J gene lost 3 bases, with 13 bases spanning the gap. CDR3 protein: CASSLARGVGTDTQYF. CDR3 nucleotides: TGTGCCAGCAGCTTAGCGCGAGGGGTCGGAACAGATACGCAGTATTTT.

This clonotype occurred a few times. V and J are TRBV19 and TRBJ1-1; D is unresolved. Germline CDR1 LNHDA, CDR2 SQIVND (reference sequence). The CDR3 has 10 amino acids. V lost 8 bases to trimming and J lost 11 bases, with 12 bases between them. CDR3 in amino acids: CASGLPSAFF. CDR3 nucleotide sequence: TGTGCCAGTGGACTACCGTCGGCTTTCTTT.

The sample holds a few counts of this clonotype. This rearrangement joins TRBV7-9 to TRBJ1-1; no reliable D call. Deletions cut 3 bases from V and 0 bases from J, with 11 bases between. CDR1 and CDR2 (germline): SEHNR, FQNEAQ (reference sequence). This CDR3 comprises 15 residues. The CDR3 protein is CASSLDPGMNTEAFF. The CDR3 DNA reads TGTGCCAGCAGCTTGGACCCGGGGATGAACACTGAAGCTTTCTTT.

Only one count was recorded for this clonotype. CDR3 sequence (DNA): TGTGCCAGCAGTTACTCGGGACAGGGGTTGAAACCCTACAATGAGCAGTTCTTC. The encoded protein is CASSYSGQGLKPYNEQFF. The chain is built from TRBV6-2 or TRBV6-3 and TRBJ2-1; 10 bases fit TRBD1. Per germline, CDR1 MNHEY and CDR2 SVGEGT. After removal of 0 bases from V and 2 bases from J, the junction contained 7 bases not matched to a gene. The CDR3 runs 18 residues.

The chain is built from TRBV12-3 or TRBV12-4 and TRBJ2-1; TRBD2 agrees at 10 bases. The length of the CDR3 is 14 residues. The V gene end was trimmed by 5 bases and the J gene end by 4 bases; junction bases not matched to a gene: 2. The CDR3 region has the DNA TGTGCCAGCAGTGTTAGCGGGGGGTACAATGAGCAGTTCTTC. Amino acid sequence: CASSVSGGYNEQFF.

The J gene is TRBJ2-3, the V gene TRBV7-9, with D possibly being TRBD2 (6 bases). The CDR3 extends over 15 amino acids. V lost 5 bases to trimming and J lost 5 bases, with 17 bases between them. Per the germline V gene, CDR1 is SEHNR and CDR2 is FQNEAQ (reference sequence). The CDR3 region is CASSPDPGLEDTQYF. CDR3 DNA: TGTGCCAGCAGCCCAGATCCGGGACTTGAAGATACGCAGTATTTT.

This chain uses TRBV27 with TRBJ1-5, with 10 bases lining up with TRBD1. The CDR3 runs to 14 residues. CDR1 and CDR2 from the germline V gene are MNHEY and SMNVEV (reference sequence). V lost 2 bases to trimming and J lost 7 bases; unmatched junction nucleotides: 2. In nucleotides, the CDR3 is TGTGCCAGCAGTTTAATGACAGGGGGCCAGCCCCAGCATTTT. It encodes CASSLMTGGQPQHF.

Only a few counts were recorded for this clonotype. The V call is TRBV7-2, the J call TRBJ1-1; weak D call: TRBD1 (5 bases). From germline, CDR1 is SGHTA and CDR2 FQGNSA. The V end lost 5 bases, the J end lost 5 bases, and 18 bases lay between the germline ends. This CDR3 is 15 amino acids long. The CDR3 DNA reads as TGTGCCAGCAGCGACGGAGTGAGACGGGGGACTGAAGCTTTCTTT. It is translated as CASSDGVRRGTEAFF.

This clonotype was found a few times. The CDR3 loop reads CASSPGTGGRDIQYF. For the CDR3, the DNA is TGTGCCAGCAGTCCCGGGACAGGGGGGAGAGACATTCAGTACTTC. The rearrangement links TRBV2 to TRBJ2-4; 11 bases line up with TRBD1. The CDR3 runs 15 residues. CDR1 is SNHLY and CDR2 is FYNNEI in the germline V gene. The J segment lost 8 bases and the V segment lost 5 bases, leaving 8 bases of the junction unmatched.

This clonotype appeared once. The chain uses TRBV7-9 and TRBJ1-2; no reliable D call. Trimming stripped 5 bases from V and 6 bases from J, with 13 bases between. The CDR3 has 13 amino acids. CDR1 and CDR2 (germline): SEHNR, FQNEAQ (reference sequence). Here the CDR3 reads CASSLPLLDGYTF. Written as DNA, the CDR3 is TGTGCCAGCAGCCTGCCTTTATTGGATGGCTACACCTTC. The full variable domain, in which reference TRBV7-9 and TRBJ1-2 provide the parts outside the CDR3, is DTGVSQNPRHKITKRGQNVTFRCDPISEHNRLYWYRQTLGQGPEFLTYFQNEAQLEKSRLLSDRFSAERPKGSFSTLEIQRTEQGDSAMYLCASSLPLLDGYTFGSGTRLTVV.

The chain combines TRBV7-4 with TRBJ1-2, with 7 bases aligning to TRBD1. V was clipped by 5 bases and J by 2 bases; unmatched bases: 5. Germline loops: CDR1 SGHVT, CDR2 SQSDAQ. The CDR3 runs 14 residues. DNA of the CDR3: TGTGCCAGCAGCGCAACACAGGGGAACTATGGCTACACCTTC. This translates into CASSATQGNYGYTF.

The J gene is TRBJ1-1, the V gene TRBV7-9; D call uncertain. Trimming took off 3 bases at V and 2 bases at J, with 16 bases between the two ends. This CDR3 region has 16 residues. Germline lookup yields CDR1 SEHNR and CDR2 FQNEAQ (reference sequence). The CDR3 DNA sequence: TGTGCCAGCAGCTTCGGTTCAGACTCTGAAAACACTGAAGCTTTCTTT. It specifies CASSFGSDSENTEAFF. Variable domain in full (rest from reference TRBV7-9 and TRBJ1-1): DTGVSQNPRHKITKRGQNVTFRCDPISEHNRLYWYRQTLGQGPEFLTYFQNEAQLEKSRLLSDRFSAERPKGSFSTLEIQRTEQGDSAMYLCASSFGSDSENTEAFFGQGTRLTVV.

V and J are TRBV11-2 and TRBJ2-7, with D possibly being TRBD1 or TRBD2 (7 bases each). The CDR3 contains 15 residues. Trimming stripped 0 bases from V and 3 bases from J, with 12 bases between. Germline CDR1 and CDR2: SGHAT and FQNNGV. As DNA, the CDR3 is TGTGCCAGCAGCTTAGACAGGGGGGGGATCTACGAGCAGTACTTC. Residues: CASSLDRGGIYEQYF.

V is TRBV7-6 and J is TRBJ1-3; 8 nucleotides match TRBD1. Unmatched junction bases numbered 3, after V lost 4 bases and J lost 4 bases. Per germline, CDR1 SGHVS and CDR2 FNYEAQ. The CDR3 covers 14 residues. The DNA for the CDR3 is TGTGCCAGCAGCTACGGGACAGGCGGAAACACCATATATTTT. This encodes CASSYGTGGNTIYF.

Regarding this clonotype: At one end, the junction sequence differs from germline, possibly due to a read error. The chain has TRBV18 and TRBJ2-3, with 9 bases fitting TRBD2. The CDR3 totals 12 residues. The V gene's germline CDR1 is KGHSH and CDR2 LQKENI. In DNA form, the CDR3 reads TGTGCCAGCTCACCAATGGCTAGCGGGGAAGTATTT. This gives the protein CASSPMASGEVF. The full variable domain, its missing parts supplied by reference TRBV18 and TRBJ2-3, is NAGVMQNPRHLVRRRGQEARLRCSPMKGHSHVYWYRQLPEEGLKFMVYLQKENIIDESGMPKERFSAEFPKEGPSILRIQQVVRGDSAAYFCASSPMASGEVFGPGTRLTVL.

This clonotype came up many times. This chain links TRBV7-2 with TRBJ2-1; D unresolved. V was pared by 3 bases and J by 7 bases, with 13 bases between. There are 14 residues in the CDR3. Germline assignment: CDR1 SGHTA and CDR2 FQGNSA. The CDR3 sequence is CASSFSTRTNEQFF. CDR3 DNA: TGTGCCAGCAGCTTCTCTACACGGACGAATGAGCAGTTCTTC.

This clonotype has just one count. The chain joins TRBV6-5 to TRBJ2-3; D is uncertain. Per germline, CDR1 MNHEY and CDR2 SVGAGI. CDR3 length: 14 residues. V gave up 4 bases and J gave up 6 bases, with 14 bases separating them. CDR3 DNA: TGTGCCAGCAGTTTTGAATCCGGGTTTGATACGCAGTATTTT. Its protein is CASSFESGFDTQYF.

The chain uses TRBV7-6 and TRBJ2-2; D tentatively fits TRBD1 or TRBD2 (5 bases each). The CDR3 length is 15 residues. Trimming removed 5 bases from V and 13 bases from J, with 23 bases in between. Germline V CDR1 and CDR2: SGHVS, FNYEAQ. CDR3 sequence: CASSPRSRDVEGLFF. The CDR3 DNA sequence: TGTGCCAGCAGCCCCCGAAGCAGGGACGTCGAGGGGCTGTTTTTT.

This clonotype turned up a few times. This chain connects TRBV7-2 to TRBJ1-3; 7 nucleotides match TRBD1. This CDR3 is 14 amino acids long. V shed 5 bases, J shed 1 base, and the junction held 2 bases outside the gene matches. CDR1 and CDR2 (germline): SGHTA, FQGNSA. CDR3: CASSNRGSGNTIYF. CDR3 coding DNA: TGTGCCAGCAGCAACAGGGGATCTGGAAACACCATATATTTT. Combining the CDR3 with reference TRBV7-2 and TRBJ1-3 gives the whole variable domain GAGVSQSPSNKVTEKGKDVELRCDPISGHTALYWYRQSLGQGLEFLIYFQGNSAPDKSGLPSDRFSAERTGGSVSTLTIQRTQQEDSAVYLCASSNRGSGNTIYFGEGSWLTVV.

This clonotype has more than one count but fewer than ten. The V and J genes are TRBV12-3 or TRBV12-4 and TRBJ2-5; the match to TRBD2 covers 7 bases. This CDR3 comprises 13 residues. After removal of 4 bases from V and 5 bases from J, the junction contained 4 bases not matched to a gene. As DNA, the CDR3 is TGTGCCAGCAGTTCCGCGGGAGCGGAGACCCAGTACTTC. It is translated as CASSSAGAETQYF.

The chain carries TRBV7-9 and TRBJ1-2; possible D gene TRBD1, 5 bases. Trimming pared 3 bases from V and 4 bases from J, leaving 15 bases between. The CDR3 runs to 15 residues. CDR1 and CDR2 from the germline V gene are SEHNR and FQNEAQ (reference sequence). CDR3 DNA sequence: TGTGCCAGCAGCTTCGGGGCAGGGTGGGGCTATGGCTACACCTTC. Amino acid sequence: CASSFGAGWGYGYTF.

The CDR3 reads CASSYVNTEAFF. The CDR3 coding sequence is TGTGCCAGCAGCTATGTGAACACTGAAGCTTTCTTT. V is TRBV7-2 and J is TRBJ1-1; D is unresolved. V was cut by 4 bases and J by 0 bases, with 3 bases left in between. CDR3 length: 12 residues. The germline gives CDR1 SGHTA, CDR2 FQGNSA. Looking up the rest from reference TRBV7-2 and TRBJ1-1 gives the full variable domain: GAGVSQSPSNKVTEKGKDVELRCDPISGHTALYWYRQSLGQGLEFLIYFQGNSAPDKSGLPSDRFSAERTGGSVSTLTIQRTQQEDSAVYLCASSYVNTEAFFGQGTRLTVV.